This T cell receptor (beta chain) was obtained from a study of CD8 T cells in ankylosing spondylitis. Study conclusions and caveats: A motif of 7 to 9 highly homologous TCR beta variants was seen as apparently characteristic of ankylosing spondylitis blood. Relatively rare in peripheral blood, disease-linked clones were also CD8+.

This clonotype was detected many times. Its antigen is currently unknown. Quantitative 5'-RACE was performed with molecular barcodes, and it yielded the TCR beta libraries. TCRdb reprocessed the 5' RACE reads via MiXCR and lists one record per CDR3 protein. There are 25,000 to 30,000 distinct CDR3 sequences in the sample; around 5.2% occur only once, and approximately 1.7% lies in the top ten. CDR1 and CDR2 from the germline V gene are SGDLS and YYNGEE. Trimming left V 0 bases short and J 6 bases short, with 15 bases between. The CDR3 runs 16 residues. Sequencing input: blood, either unsorted or a sorted T cell fraction (not recorded which). This sequence joins TRBV9 and TRBJ2-2, with a weak D call TRBD2 (7 bases). This receptor was taken from a female donor with ankylosing spondylitis or in good health (not recorded which). The CDR3 DNA reads as TGTGCCAGCAGCGTAGGCGGGGAGGGGGGCCCCGGGGAGCTGTTTTTT. This gives the protein CASSVGGEGGPGELFF. Based on the CDR3 plus reference TRBV9 and TRBJ2-2, the full variable domain is DSGVTQTPKHLITATGQRVTLRCSPRSGDLSVYWYQQSLDQGLQFLIQYYNGEERAKGNILERFSAQQFPDLHSELNLSSLELGDSALYFCASSVGGEGGPGELFFGEGSRLTVL.